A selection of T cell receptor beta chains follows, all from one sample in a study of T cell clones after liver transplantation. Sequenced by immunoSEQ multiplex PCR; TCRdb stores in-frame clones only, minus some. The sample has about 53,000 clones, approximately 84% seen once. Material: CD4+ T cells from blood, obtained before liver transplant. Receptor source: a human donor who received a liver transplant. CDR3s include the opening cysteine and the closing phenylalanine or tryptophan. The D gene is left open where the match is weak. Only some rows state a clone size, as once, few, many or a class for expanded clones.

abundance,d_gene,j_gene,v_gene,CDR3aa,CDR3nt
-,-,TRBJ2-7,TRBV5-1,CASSATDLGEQYF,TGCGCCAGCAGCGCGACAGATCTTGGCGAGCAGTACTTC
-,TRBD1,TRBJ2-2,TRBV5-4,CASSTQGAAGELFF,TGTGCCAGCAGCACCCAGGGGGCTGCCGGGGAGCTGTTTTTT
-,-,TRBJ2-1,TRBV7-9,CASSLDGPYNEQFF,TGTGCCAGCAGCCTGGACGGTCCCTACAATGAGCAGTTCTTC
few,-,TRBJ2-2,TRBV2,CASDPGRTNTGELFF,TGTGCCAGCGATCCGGGACGTACGAACACCGGGGAGCTGTTTTTT
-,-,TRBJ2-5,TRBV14,CASSQVRGGETQYF,TGTGCCAGCAGCCAAGTAAGAGGGGGAGAGACCCAGTACTTC
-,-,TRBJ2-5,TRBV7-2,CASSPNGLQETQYF,TGTGCCAGCAGCCCTAACGGGTTACAAGAGACCCAGTACTTC
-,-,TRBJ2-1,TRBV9,CASSPRTKAENNEQFF,TGTGCCAGCAGCCCACGGACTAAGGCGGAAAACAATGAGCAGTTCTTC
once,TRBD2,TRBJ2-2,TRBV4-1,CASSQRREGDPGELFF,TGCGCCAGCAGCCAACGTAGGGAGGGAGACCCCGGGGAGCTGTTTTTT
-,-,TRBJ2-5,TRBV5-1,CASSPQGLQETQYF,TGCGCCAGCAGCCCGCAGGGCCTCCAAGAGACCCAGTACTTC
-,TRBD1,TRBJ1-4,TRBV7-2,CASRLTGGSTNEKLFF,TGTGCCAGCAGACTGACAGGGGGCTCAACTAATGAAAAACTGTTTTTT
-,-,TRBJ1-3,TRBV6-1,CASTLSAFVGNTIYF,TGTGCCAGCACCCTATCGGCCTTCGTAGGAAACACCATATATTTT
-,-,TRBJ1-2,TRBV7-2,CASSSQTGSRRGYTF,TGTGCCAGCAGCTCCCAGACCGGGTCACGCCGAGGCTACACCTTC
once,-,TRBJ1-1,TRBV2,CASSEERYSEAFF,TGTGCCAGCAGTGAAGAGCGGTACAGTGAAGCTTTCTTT
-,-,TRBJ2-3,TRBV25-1,CASSEGARDTQYF,TGTGCCAGCAGTGAAGGTGCCCGGGATACGCAGTATTTT
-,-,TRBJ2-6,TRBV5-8,CASDPGLYIRGANVLTF,TGTGCCAGCGATCCGGGACTCTACATTCGTGGGGCCAACGTCCTGACTTTC
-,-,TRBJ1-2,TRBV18,CASSQDSNYGYTF,TGTGCCAGCTCACAAGACTCTAACTATGGCTACACCTTC
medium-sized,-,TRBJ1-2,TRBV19,CPFHGYTF,TGTCCTTTCCATGGCTACACCTTC
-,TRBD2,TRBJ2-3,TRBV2,CASSEAGAGGDTQYF,TGTGCCAGCAGTGAAGCTGGGGCGGGGGGCGATACGCAGTATTTT
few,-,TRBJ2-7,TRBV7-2,CASSVEDTYEQYF,TGTGCCAGCAGCGTCGAGGACACTTACGAGCAGTACTTC
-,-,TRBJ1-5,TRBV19,CASSIRGYSNQPQHF,TGTGCCAGTAGTATTCGGGGATATAGCAATCAGCCCCAGCATTTT
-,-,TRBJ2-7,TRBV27,CASSNRAYEQYF,TGTGCCAGCAGTAACAGGGCGTACGAGCAGTACTTC
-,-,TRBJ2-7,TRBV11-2,CASSSSGTPWVYEQYF,TGTGCCAGCAGCTCTTCCGGGACCCCCTGGGTCTACGAGCAGTACTTC